This passage covers 22 T cell receptor beta chains from one sample sequenced in a study of blood T cell repertoires in COVID-19. This table comes from immunoSEQ multiplex PCR, and its TCRdb copy is limited to in-frame clones, with some not included. This table has 80,000 to 95,000 clones, around four fifths appearing once. Sequencing used peripheral blood. All receptors come from a woman of 80 years or more with active or convalescent COVID-19.

The chain combines TRBV5-8 with TRBJ2-3; tentatively, D is TRBD1 (7 bases). The germline CDR1 and CDR2 sequences are SGHTS and YDEGEE. The CDR3 totals 13 residues. Trimming removed 2 bases at V and 5 bases at J, with 9 bases between. The CDR3 DNA follows: TGTGCCAGCAGCTTCCAGGGGGGAGATACGCAGTATTTT. This sequence encodes CASSFQGGDTQYF.

The rearrangement links TRBV2 to TRBJ2-4; D may be TRBD2 (5 bases). The CDR3 consists of 12 residues. The V gene lost 6 bases and the J gene lost 7 bases, with 10 bases spanning the gap. Germline CDR1 SNHLY, CDR2 FYNNEI. The CDR3, as DNA: TGTGCCAGCAGGGAGGACCGGAACATTCAGTACTTC. This encodes CASREDRNIQYF.

This clone has only a few counts. The germline gene is not matched at one end of the junction; a read error may be the cause. This chain links TRBV7-7 with TRBJ2-2; 7 nucleotides line up with TRBD2. This CDR3 is 16 amino acids long. Germline lookup yields CDR1 SSHAT and CDR2 FNYEAQ (reference sequence). CDR3 bases: TGTGCTAGCAGTCCGCTTTTGGCTAGCGGCACCGGGGAGCTGTTTTTT. It codes for CASSPLLASGTGELFF. Drawing the rest from reference TRBV7-7 and TRBJ2-2, the complete variable domain is GAGVSQSPRYKVTKRGQDVTLRCDPISSHATLYWYQQALGQGPEFLTYFNYEAQPDKSGLPSDRFSAERPEGSISTLTIQRTEQRDSAMYRCASSPLLASGTGELFFGEGSRLTVL.

The chain recombines TRBV5-4 with TRBJ1-1, with D tentatively TRBD1 (6 bases). This CDR3 has 13 amino acids. Looked up from germline, CDR1 is SGHNT and CDR2 is YYREEE (reference sequence). Trimming took off 2 bases at V and 4 bases at J, with 9 bases between the two ends. As DNA, the CDR3 is TGTGCCAGCAGCTTCGGCAGGGGCACTGAAGCTTTCTTT. This translates into CASSFGRGTEAFF.

The J gene is TRBJ2-1, the V gene TRBV19; D might be TRBD2 (5 bases). There are 13 residues in the CDR3. Trimming shortened V by 4 bases and J by 8 bases, and 12 bases separated the two germline ends. The germline gives CDR1 LNHDA, CDR2 SQIVND (reference sequence). The CDR3 protein is CASSNGGGYEQFF. The CDR3 region has the DNA TGTGCCAGTAGTAATGGAGGAGGTTATGAGCAGTTCTTC.

The CDR3 region has the DNA TGTGCCATCCCCGGTTGGAGTTCCTACGAGCAGTACTTC. Protein product: CAIPGWSSYEQYF. The chain couples TRBV7-9 to TRBJ2-7; D remains ambiguous. In germline, CDR1 is SEHNR, CDR2 FQNEAQ (reference sequence). V dropped 10 bases and J dropped 1 base, with 14 bases sitting between them. The CDR3 spans 13 residues. Variable domain in full (rest from reference TRBV7-9 and TRBJ2-7): DTGVSQNPRHKITKRGQNVTFRCDPISEHNRLYWYRQTLGQGPEFLTYFQNEAQLEKSRLLSDRFSAERPKGSFSTLEIQRTEQGDSAMYLCAIPGWSSYEQYFGPGTRLTVT.

This chain connects TRBV11-2 to TRBJ2-5; 9 bases fit TRBD2. The junction had 6 bases not matched to a gene; V was cut back by 3 bases and J by 4 bases. The CDR3 is 15 amino acids. CDR1 and CDR2 from the germline V gene are SGHAT and FQNNGV. CDR3 sequence reads: CASSFGGGAAETQYF. CDR3 DNA: TGTGCCAGCAGCTTTGGCGGGGGGGCGGCAGAGACCCAGTACTTC.

The chain recombines TRBV28 with TRBJ2-2; D unresolved. The V and J ends lost 3 bases and 6 bases respectively, with 14 bases between them. The CDR3 sequence is 15 residues long. CDR1 MDHEN and CDR2 SYDVKM come from the germline V gene. The CDR3 reads CASSFFTTVPGELFF. In DNA, the CDR3 is TGTGCCAGCAGTTTCTTCACCACTGTTCCCGGGGAGCTGTTTTTT.

V gene TRBV9 combines with J gene TRBJ2-3; TRBD2 might be the D (6 bases). This CDR3 is 16 amino acids long. With 4 bases removed from V and 3 bases from J, the gap between germline ends came to 18 bases. Germline V gene sequence: CDR1 SGDLS, CDR2 YYNGEE. The CDR3 spells CASSPSSGWITDTQYF. Written as DNA, the CDR3 is TGTGCCAGCAGCCCCAGTAGCGGCTGGATTACAGATACGCAGTATTTT. Filled out from reference TRBV9 and TRBJ2-3, the complete variable domain reads DSGVTQTPKHLITATGQRVTLRCSPRSGDLSVYWYQQSLDQGLQFLIQYYNGEERAKGNILERFSAQQFPDLHSELNLSSLELGDSALYFCASSPSSGWITDTQYFGPGTRLTVL.

This chain links TRBV4-1 with TRBJ1-4; perhaps TRBD1 as D (5 bases). The CDR3 runs to 16 residues. V shed 2 bases and J shed 5 bases, with 15 bases lying between them. Germline CDR1 is MGHRA and CDR2 is YSYEKL. CDR3 bases: TGCGCCAGCAGCCAACCACTCAGGACACCAAATGAAAAACTGTTTTTT. Its protein product is CASSQPLRTPNEKLFF.

This rearrangement joins TRBV27 to TRBJ1-1; D possibly corresponds to TRBD1 (6 bases). The V and J ends lost 7 bases and 4 bases respectively, with 16 bases between them. Per the germline V gene, CDR1 is MNHEY and CDR2 is SMNVEV (reference sequence). This CDR3 is built from 14 residues. The CDR3 here is CASTPQGRSTEAFF. The DNA for the CDR3 is TGTGCCAGCACCCCCCAGGGGCGGAGCACTGAAGCTTTCTTT.

This chain joins TRBV9 and TRBJ1-2, with 8 bases fitting TRBD1. V trimming: 0 bases; J trimming: 8 bases; junction bases outside the gene matches: 9. The CDR3 contains 15 residues. Germline values: CDR1 SGDLS, CDR2 YYNGEE. The CDR3 nucleotides read TGTGCCAGCAGCGTAGCCGAATCCGGGACAGGAGGCTACACCTTC. It yields the protein CASSVAESGTGGYTF.

The chain links TRBV27 to TRBJ1-1; D is undetermined. V was cut by 6 bases and J by 5 bases, with 19 bases left in between. Germline V gene lookup returns CDR1 MNHEY and CDR2 SMNVEV (reference sequence). The length of the CDR3 is 15 residues. The CDR3 loop reads CASSPRGSSGTEAFF. The CDR3 DNA follows: TGTGCCAGCAGCCCCCGTGGGTCCTCGGGGACTGAAGCTTTCTTT.

The rearrangement joins TRBV7-9 to TRBJ2-7; D ambiguous. This CDR3 region has 14 residues. The V end was cut by 1 base, the J end by 6 bases, with 13 bases between. The germline CDR1 and CDR2 sequences are SEHNR and FQNEAQ (reference sequence). CDR3 bases: TGTGCCAGCAGCTTAGTTGCTAGTTCTTCCGAGCAGTACTTC. Its translation: CASSLVASSSEQYF.

A note on this clone: Other DNA sequences in this specimen translate into the identical CDR3. V usage is TRBV20-1 and J usage is TRBJ2-5; 8 bases fit TRBD2. V gave up 3 bases and J gave up 4 bases; unmatched junction bases: 4. Germline values: CDR1 DFQATT, CDR2 SNEGSKA (reference sequence). The CDR3 is 13 amino acids. The CDR3 reads CSASPGLGETQYF. The CDR3 DNA sequence: TGCAGTGCTAGTCCGGGACTAGGAGAGACCCAGTACTTC.

CDR3 nucleotides: TGCAGCGCTAGGACTAGCGGGAGGGCCAGTGATGAGCAGTTCTTC. Protein sequence: CSARTSGRASDEQFF. V is TRBV29-1 and J is TRBJ2-1, with 15 positions matching TRBD2. This CDR3 region has 15 residues. V dropped 7 bases and J dropped 8; count of bases not matched to a gene: 9. Germline assignment: CDR1 SQVTM and CDR2 ANQGSEA.

This sequence joins TRBV2 and TRBJ2-4; 7 nucleotides line up with TRBD2. Germline CDR1 and CDR2: SNHLY and FYNNEI. V gave up 3 bases and J gave up 1 base; unmatched junction bases: 6. This CDR3 region has 16 residues. The chain's CDR3 is CASSEGGGTAKNIQYF. In DNA form, the CDR3 reads TGTGCCAGCAGTGAGGGCGGGGGTACGGCCAAAAACATTCAGTACTTC.

This sequence joins TRBV28 and TRBJ1-2, with TRBD1 identical over 7 bases. Germline V gives CDR1 MDHEN, CDR2 SYDVKM. The trim removed 5 bases at V and 1 base at J, leaving 10 bases unmatched. CDR3 size: 16 residues. CDR3 loop: CASSPPGQLDNYGYTF. DNA for the CDR3: TGTGCCAGCAGTCCGCCGGGACAGTTAGATAACTATGGCTACACCTTC.

The rearrangement joins TRBV5-1 to TRBJ2-3; 8 bases agree with TRBD2. V was clipped by 1 base and J by 3 bases; unmatched bases: 4. This CDR3 region has 15 residues. Germline V lookup: CDR1 SGHRS, CDR2 YFSETQ. CDR3 sequence (DNA): TGCGCCAGCAGCTTGTGGCCGGGGGGGACAGATACGCAGTATTTT. This translates into CASSLWPGGTDTQYF.

This chain uses TRBV5-4 with TRBJ2-1; 7 positions agree with TRBD2. The junction had 6 bases not matched to a gene; V was cut back by 2 bases and J by 4 bases. The CDR3 length is 15 residues. Germline loops: CDR1 SGHNT, CDR2 YYREEE (reference sequence). In DNA form, the CDR3 reads TGTGCCAGCAGCTTTACCGGGACTATGTACAATGAGCAGTTCTTC. Translation gives CASSFTGTMYNEQFF.

The chain links TRBV5-1 to TRBJ1-1; TRBD1 might be the D (6 bases). The V end lost 0 bases, the J end lost 0 bases, and 9 bases lay between the germline ends. The germline V gene has CDR1 SGHRS and CDR2 YFSETQ. The CDR3 totals 15 residues. CDR3 region: CASSLGGGMNTEAFF. The CDR3 DNA is TGCGCCAGCAGCTTGGGAGGGGGAATGAACACTGAAGCTTTCTTT.

The chain links TRBV5-5 to TRBJ2-7; 9 bases agree with TRBD1. This CDR3 has 16 residues. With 0 bases clipped from V and 4 bases from J, the junction kept 8 bases outside the gene matches. CDR1 and CDR2 from the germline V gene are SGHKS and YYEKEE (reference sequence). CDR3 protein: CASSLVPGQGLYEQYF. DNA of the CDR3: TGTGCCAGCAGCTTGGTTCCGGGACAGGGACTTTACGAGCAGTACTTC.